This T cell receptor (beta chain) was profiled in a study of shared clonotypes between healthy human individuals. Whole-study results and caveats: Blood was the only sampled material, and tissue repertoires likely differ. Clonotype sharing among donors likely depends on sequencing depth.

On this clone: Its antigen is unidentified.

V lost 1 base, J lost 0 bases, and 13 bases lay in between. Germline lookup yields CDR1 SQVTM and CDR2 ANQGSEA. The CDR3 consists of 16 residues. Terminally differentiated effector memory CD45RA+ cells were excluded from the naive CD8 cells, which were CD45RO-negative and positively selected for CCR7. TCRdb's copy holds only in-frame clones and misses some; the assay was immunoSEQ multiplex PCR. Of about 580,000 clones in the sample, 98% were seen once. Sequenced input: naive CD8+ T cells sorted from blood. The rearrangement uses TRBV29-1 and TRBJ2-1, with a possible D match to TRBD1 (7 bases). The receptor comes from a man younger than 45 in good health. The CDR3 loop is CSVEGGRGASYNEQFF. The DNA of the CDR3 is TGCAGCGTTGAAGGGGGCAGGGGGGCCTCCTACAATGAGCAGTTCTTC.